This entry is about one TCR beta chain. Its antigen remains unidentified. The record originates from a study of shared clonotypes between healthy human individuals. Naive CD8 populations comprised CD45RO-negative cells positively selected for CCR7, excluding terminally differentiated effector memory CD45RA+ cells. Per germline, CDR1 SEHNR and CDR2 FQNEAQ (reference sequence). The V end was cut by 0 bases, the J end by 4 bases, with 13 bases between. This CDR3 is built from 15 residues. For sorted subsets, about 190 ng DNA per replicate equaled about 30,000 T cell genomes. Profiled with immunoSEQ multiplex PCR; TCRdb holds only in-frame clones, not every one. The sample includes about 750,000 clones, nearly 95% of them seen just once. Study-level findings and limits: Clonotype sharing levels among donors were expected to vary with sequencing depth.

Sequenced: naive CD8+ T cells sorted from blood. This clonotype originated in a young man in good health. The V gene is TRBV7-9, the J gene TRBJ2-7; D may match TRBD1 or TRBD2 (5 bases each). The chain's CDR3 is CASSLAGGGAYEQYF. CDR3 nucleotides: TGTGCCAGCAGCTTAGCTGGTGGGGGAGCTTACGAGCAGTACTTC.